This T cell receptor beta chain originates from a study of cytomegalovirus exposure and HLA in healthy donors. Regarding donors, all were healthy bone marrow donors. Donors counted as nominally healthy when sampled, yet unrecorded immune exposures were likely. After removal of 6 bases from V and 7 bases from J, the junction contained 15 bases not matched to a gene. Per germline, CDR1 MNHNS and CDR2 SASEGT. The CDR3 is made up of 15 amino acids. Remarks on this clone: What it recognizes is unknown.

Study-level findings and limits: Roughly uniform sequencing depth across donors was assumed, possibly incorrectly.

Researchers ran the PCR with 60 Vbeta and 13 Jbeta primers. Clones were sequenced by immunoSEQ multiplex PCR, and TCRdb holds only the in-frame ones, with some missing. The table includes 140,000 to 150,000 clones, about 74% detected once. This TCR was recovered from a man aged 40-49 years in good health and CMV-seropositive. This rearrangement joins TRBV6-1 to TRBJ2-7; 7 bases are shared with TRBD2. The material sequenced was PBMCs. This chain's CDR3 is CASSAHQGGKREQYF. Here the CDR3 DNA reads TGTGCCAGCAGCGCCCACCAGGGAGGGAAAAGGGAGCAGTACTTC.